The rows below give T cell receptor beta chains drawn from one sample of a study of T cell responses to AZD1222 COVID-19 vaccine. The assay was immunoSEQ multiplex PCR, and TCRdb's table has in-frame clones only and misses some. The repertoire includes 130,000 to 150,000 clones, roughly four fifths of them detected once, and approximately 4% sits in the top ten. The sequencing used peripheral blood, collected on day 0 of MenACWY control vaccination. The receptors derive from an adult in good health. The CDR3 runs from the conserved cysteine through the conserved F or W. Fields, in order: CDR3 length, V gene, J gene, CDR3 protein.

13,TRBV15,TRBJ2-3,CATSRDLGDTQYF
15,TRBV7-3,TRBJ2-7,CASSPQTTGGREQYF
15,TRBV11-3,TRBJ2-2,CASSPGGPNTGELFF
14,TRBV4-1,TRBJ1-1,CASSQYTGNTEAFF
12,TRBV23-1,TRBJ1-6,CASSRRYSPLHF
14,TRBV6-5,TRBJ1-2,CASSYRAGKDGYTF
14,TRBV21-1,TRBJ2-7,CASSKGAYPYEQYF
11,TRBV5-1,TRBJ1-4,CASREREKLFF
17,TRBV5-5,TRBJ1-4,CASSLLGQGGTNEKLFF
12,TRBV5-1,TRBJ2-7,CASSPPDYEQYF
15,TRBV4-2,TRBJ2-3,CASSQEGTATDTQYF
13,TRBV5-4,TRBJ1-1,CASSLGLGGGAFF
13,TRBV5-1,TRBJ2-3,CASSLGITDTQYF
15,TRBV4-1,TRBJ1-1,CASSQRQGRNTEAFF
13,TRBV7-2,TRBJ1-5,CASSWLPNQPQHF
15,TRBV7-6,TRBJ1-6,CASSPGTGYNSPLHF
16,TRBV6-4,TRBJ2-1,CASSDTALADNNEQFF
13,TRBV4-1,TRBJ2-5,CASRLQGGETQYF
16,TRBV2,TRBJ1-6,CASSEPARGAGPPLHF
13,TRBV7-9,TRBJ2-7,CASTFNGPYEQYF
14,TRBV6-5,TRBJ1-6,CASSSRRGGSPLHF